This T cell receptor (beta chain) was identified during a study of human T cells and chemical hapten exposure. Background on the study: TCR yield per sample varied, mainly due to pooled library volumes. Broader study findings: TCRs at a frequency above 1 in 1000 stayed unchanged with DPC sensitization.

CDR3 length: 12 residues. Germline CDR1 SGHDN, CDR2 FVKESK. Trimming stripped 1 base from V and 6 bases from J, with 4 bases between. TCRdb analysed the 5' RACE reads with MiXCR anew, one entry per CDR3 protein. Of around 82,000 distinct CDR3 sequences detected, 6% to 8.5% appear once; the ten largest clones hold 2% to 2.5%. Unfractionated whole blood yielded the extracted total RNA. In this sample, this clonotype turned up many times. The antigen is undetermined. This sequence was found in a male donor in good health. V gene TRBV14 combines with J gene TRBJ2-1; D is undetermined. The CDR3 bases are TGTGCCAGCAGCCAAGGGGGCAATGAGCAGTTCTTC. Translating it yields CASSQGGNEQFF.